This entry lists 24 T cell receptor beta chains sequenced from one sample in a study of shared clonotypes between healthy human individuals (dated by TCRdb to 2020 to 2021). The library was prepared using the immunoSEQ multiplex PCR assay. The clones in this table, taken by TCRdb from immuneACCESS, are in-frame only. Not every clone is retained; where verified, under half of the shortfall comes from an unresolved V gene, and the cause of the rest is unknown. Here the sample has 740,000 or so clones; about three quarters occur a single time. The top ten hold around 1.8% of the sample. Sequenced sample: memory CD4+ T cells sorted from blood. The cell subset or site label, as the study defines it: CD45RA-negative fraction. The source of these receptors is a woman in her thirties in good health.

By sample fraction, this clone is medium-sized. The V call is TRBV7-6, the J call TRBJ1-2, with TRBD1 matching over 8 bases. Unmatched junction bases numbered 3, after V lost 0 bases and J lost 3 bases. From germline, CDR1 is SGHVS and CDR2 FNYEAQ. This CDR3 comprises 15 residues. CDR3 sequence: CASSLAAGQDYGYTF. As DNA, the CDR3 is TGTGCCAGCAGCTTAGCCGCGGGACAGGACTATGGCTACACCTTC.

The chain combines TRBV4-1 with TRBJ2-7; D gene unclear. Between the trimmed V and J ends, which lost 1 base and 2 bases, there was a span of 12 bases. The CDR3 spans 15 residues. The V gene's germline CDR1 is MGHRA and CDR2 YSYEKL. In nucleotides, the CDR3 is TGCGCCAGCAGCCAAGGACATTCTGCAACCTACGAGCAGTACTTC. Protein: CASSQGHSATYEQYF.

The chain employs TRBV27 and TRBJ1-4, with D uncertain. The germline V and J ends were trimmed by 4 bases and 8 bases, with 11 bases remaining between them. This CDR3 region has 13 residues. Germline assignment: CDR1 MNHEY and CDR2 SMNVEV (reference sequence). CDR3 sequence (DNA): TGTGCCAGCAGTTCCGGGAGGTGGGAAAAACTGTTTTTT. Amino acid sequence: CASSSGRWEKLFF.

Written as DNA, the CDR3 is TGTGCCAGCAGTAGGGACAGTACTAACTATGGCTACACCTTC. Translation: CASSRDSTNYGYTF. The rearrangement uses TRBV6-1 and TRBJ1-2; TRBD1 matches at 7 bases. CDR3 length: 14 residues. Germline values: CDR1 MNHNS, CDR2 SASEGT. Trimming cost V 5 bases and J 0 bases; bases outside gene matches: 3.

This clone was detected ten times or more. The J gene is TRBJ1-5, the V gene TRBV6-5; D uncertain. Deletions cut 5 bases from V and 0 bases from J, with 8 bases between. This CDR3 has 14 residues. Germline loops: CDR1 MNHEY, CDR2 SVGAGI. CDR3 sequence: CASSDQYSNQPQHF. The CDR3 nucleotides are TGTGCCAGCAGTGACCAGTATAGCAATCAGCCCCAGCATTTT.

J is TRBJ1-3 and V is TRBV7-2; possible D gene TRBD1, 5 bases. The ends were cut back, 4 bases at V and 0 bases at J, with 13 bases in the middle. CDR3 length equals 16 residues. Germline values: CDR1 SGHTA, CDR2 FQGNSA. The chain's CDR3 is CASSSGRDGSGNTIYF. The CDR3 coding sequence is TGTGCCAGCAGCTCCGGCCGGGACGGCTCTGGAAACACCATATATTTT.

This chain links TRBV5-1 with TRBJ2-5; a possible D gene is TRBD2 (5 bases). This CDR3 has 14 residues. V was pared by 0 bases and J by 4 bases, with 10 bases between. The germline CDR1 and CDR2 sequences are SGHRS and YFSETQ. The CDR3 loop is CASSLGGGGETQYF. DNA for the CDR3: TGCGCCAGCAGCTTGGGAGGAGGAGGAGAGACCCAGTACTTC.

The CDR3 coding sequence is TGTGCCAGCAGTGACCCTAGCGGGAAAGCAAACGGGGAGCTGTTTTTT. It encodes CASSDPSGKANGELFF. This chain connects TRBV25-1 to TRBJ2-2, with 9 bases aligning to TRBD2. The CDR3 extends over 16 amino acids. Losses at the gene ends were 3 bases for V and 7 bases for J; bases not matched to a gene: 9. Germline V gene lookup returns CDR1 MGHDK and CDR2 SYGVNS.

J is TRBJ2-7 and V is TRBV6-1; possible D gene TRBD2, 5 bases. Germline CDR1 MNHNS, CDR2 SASEGT. V was shortened by 4 bases and J by 9 bases, with 16 bases between the two germline ends. The CDR3 is 13 amino acids. The CDR3 region is CASSGHGGHGQYF. The CDR3 DNA sequence: TGTGCCAGCAGTGGGCACGGCGGGCACGGGCAGTACTTC.

This clone has only a few counts. Other nucleotide sequences in the sample specify the same CDR3. The gene calls are TRBV19 and TRBJ1-2; TRBD1 matches 8 bases. J was trimmed by 6 bases and V by 5 bases; bases with no gene match: 8. CDR1 LNHDA and CDR2 SQIVND come from the germline V gene (reference sequence). CDR3 length: 14 amino acids. This chain's CDR3 is CASSPTGTGDGYTF. The CDR3, as DNA: TGTGCCAGTAGTCCAACCGGGACAGGAGATGGCTACACCTTC.

The chain recombines TRBV25-1 with TRBJ2-5; D is ambiguous. The V gene's germline CDR1 is MGHDK and CDR2 SYGVNS. This CDR3 region has 13 residues. Trimming removed 2 bases at V and 2 bases at J, with 6 bases between. Written as DNA, the CDR3 is TGTGCCAGCAGTGAAGTGGGTCAAGAGACCCAGTACTTC. This gives the protein CASSEVGQETQYF.

The gene calls are TRBV5-1 and TRBJ2-1; D is possibly TRBD1 (6 bases). The CDR3 totals 13 residues. V shed 7 bases and J shed 8 bases, with 16 bases lying between them. The germline V gene has CDR1 SGHRS and CDR2 YFSETQ. CDR3 nucleotide sequence: TGCGCCAGCGGTATAACAGGGTACGATGAGCAGTTCTTC. This codes for CASGITGYDEQFF.

The chain recombines TRBV28 with TRBJ2-7; D is possibly TRBD2 (5 bases). Per the germline V gene, CDR1 is MDHEN and CDR2 is SYDVKM. Trimming took off 6 bases at V and 5 bases at J, with 20 bases between the two ends. The CDR3 is 15 residues long. This chain's CDR3 is CASRTEGRPMDEQYF. CDR3 DNA: TGTGCCAGCAGGACCGAGGGCCGGCCTATGGACGAGCAGTACTTC.

The chain uses TRBV6-6 and TRBJ2-3; no clear D. This CDR3 has 14 residues. Germline lookup yields CDR1 MNHNY and CDR2 SVGAGI (reference sequence). V was clipped by 2 bases and J by 1 base, with 7 bases between them. The CDR3 DNA reads TGTGCCAGCAGTTACGGGCGACGCACAGATACGCAGTATTTT. This gives the protein CASSYGRRTDTQYF.

This clone has more than one count but fewer than ten. The chain couples TRBV2 to TRBJ1-2; a possible D gene is TRBD1 (5 bases). The CDR3 consists of 13 residues. Trimming took 7 bases from V and 3 from J, leaving 12 bases between them. CDR1 SNHLY and CDR2 FYNNEI come from the germline V gene. The CDR3, as DNA: TGTGCCAGCAACGACGGGGGGGACTATGGCTACACCTTC. The encoded protein is CASNDGGDYGYTF.

This clone was found many times. The CDR3 DNA sequence: TGTGCCTGGAGGACAGGGGGTGGAAACACCATATATTTT. Residues: CAWRTGGGNTIYF. The rearrangement links TRBV30 to TRBJ1-3, with 9 bases matching TRBD1. Germline V gives CDR1 GTSNPN, CDR2 SVGIG (reference sequence). Unmatched junction bases numbered 0, after V lost 3 bases and J lost 3 bases. The length of the CDR3 is 13 residues.

The chain is built from TRBV5-1 and TRBJ2-2; unclear D gene. V was clipped by 0 bases and J by 7 bases, with 7 bases between them. The CDR3 length is 13 residues. Germline V CDR1 and CDR2: SGHRS, YFSETQ. CDR3 bases: TGCGCCAGCAGCTTGGTTCCCCACGGGGAGCTGTTTTTT. Its translation: CASSLVPHGELFF.

The chain combines TRBV11-2 with TRBJ1-1; 11 nucleotides agree with TRBD1. The trim removed 6 bases at V and 11 bases at J, leaving 11 bases unmatched. Germline loops: CDR1 SGHAT, CDR2 FQNNGV. This CDR3 has 14 residues. CDR3 in DNA: TGTGCCAGCAGTAAAAGTGGACAGGGGGCGACGGCTTTCTTT. This sequence encodes CASSKSGQGATAFF.

V is TRBV27 and J is TRBJ2-7; a possible D gene is TRBD1 (5 bases). This CDR3 comprises 15 residues. Trimming took off 2 bases at V and 3 bases at J, with 14 bases between the two ends. Germline V gene sequence: CDR1 MNHEY, CDR2 SMNVEV (reference sequence). CDR3 in amino acids: CASSLGAGFYYEQYF. CDR3 coding DNA: TGTGCCAGCAGTTTAGGGGCAGGATTTTACTACGAGCAGTACTTC.

As concerns this clone: One base away lies a much larger clone, so this may be a sequencing read error. The same CDR3 can be traced to other DNA sequences in this sample. V usage is TRBV2 and J usage is TRBJ2-7, with 7 positions matching TRBD1. V was pared by 6 bases and J by 0 bases, with 5 bases of the junction left unmatched. The CDR3 is made up of 14 amino acids. Germline V gene sequence: CDR1 SNHLY, CDR2 FYNNEI. CDR3 in amino acids: CASSVDRSSYEQYF. CDR3 in DNA: TGTGCCAGCAGCGTGGACAGGAGCTCCTACGAGCAGTACTTC.

This clone showed up just once. The chain uses TRBV6-6 and TRBJ2-6, with D possibly matching TRBD2 (5 bases). Germline-derived CDR1 and CDR2 are MNHNY and SVGAGI (reference sequence). Trimming shortened V by 6 bases and J by 1 base, and 13 bases separated the two germline ends. This CDR3 is 16 amino acids long. CDR3 sequence (DNA): TGTGCCAGCAGCCGACCTAGCTCATCTGGGGCCAACGTCCTGACTTTC. Its protein product is CASSRPSSSGANVLTF.

This clone was counted a few times. The chain carries TRBV2 and TRBJ2-1, with D perhaps TRBD2 (6 bases). V gave up 6 bases and J gave up 2 bases, with 14 bases separating them. This CDR3 region has 15 residues. The germline gives CDR1 SNHLY, CDR2 FYNNEI. CDR3 in DNA: TGTGCCAGCAGCGGGACTTCTCTTACCTACAATGAGCAGTTCTTC. Translation gives CASSGTSLTYNEQFF. Supplemented by reference TRBV2 and TRBJ2-1, the full variable domain reads EPEVTQTPSHQVTQMGQEVILRCVPISNHLYFYWYRQILGQKVEFLVSFYNNEISEKSEIFDDQFSVERPDGSNFTLKIRSTKLEDSAMYFCASSGTSLTYNEQFFGPGTRLTVL.

Details on this clone: The final CDR3 position lacks the conserved phenylalanine or tryptophan, pointing to a likely read error. This chain links TRBV2 with TRBJ1-5; 12 nucleotides match TRBD1. CDR1 is SNHLY and CDR2 is FYNNEI in the germline V gene. Trimming at V came to 8 bases and at J to 2 bases, leaving 10 bases not matched to a gene. This CDR3 is built from 17 residues. This CDR3 reads CASRRGQGAYGNQPQHL. In nucleotides, the CDR3 is TGTGCCAGCCGTAGGGGACAGGGGGCGTATGGCAATCAGCCCCAGCATCTT.

This chain connects TRBV30 to TRBJ1-5, with 7 positions matching TRBD1. This CDR3 contains 13 residues. After removal of 1 base from V and 7 bases from J, the junction contained 4 bases not matched to a gene. CDR1 GTSNPN and CDR2 SVGIG come from the germline V gene (reference sequence). CDR3 nucleotides: TGTGCCTGGAGTGCCACAGGGGAACAGCCCCAGCATTTT. Translation gives CAWSATGEQPQHF.